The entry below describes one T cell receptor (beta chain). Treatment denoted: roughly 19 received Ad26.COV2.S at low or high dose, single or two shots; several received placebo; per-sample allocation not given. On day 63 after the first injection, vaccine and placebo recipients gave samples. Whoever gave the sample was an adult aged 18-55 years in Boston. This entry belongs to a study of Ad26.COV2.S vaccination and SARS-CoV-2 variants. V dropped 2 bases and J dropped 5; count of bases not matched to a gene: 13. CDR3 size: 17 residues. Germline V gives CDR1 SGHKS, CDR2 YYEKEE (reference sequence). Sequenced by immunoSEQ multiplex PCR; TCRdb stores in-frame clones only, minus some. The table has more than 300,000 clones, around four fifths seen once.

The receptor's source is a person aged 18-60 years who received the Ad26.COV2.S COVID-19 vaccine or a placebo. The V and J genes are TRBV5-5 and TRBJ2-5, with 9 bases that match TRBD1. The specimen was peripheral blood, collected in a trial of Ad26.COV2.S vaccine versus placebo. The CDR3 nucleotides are TGTGCCAGCAGCTTATTTCCTTCGGGAACAGGGGGCGAGACCCAGTACTTC. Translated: CASSLFPSGTGGETQYF.